The following is a T cell receptor beta chain sequence with its context. What it binds is not known. The V gene's germline CDR1 is DFQATT and CDR2 SNEGSKA (reference sequence). CDR3 size: 17 residues. V was cut by 5 bases and J by 4 bases, with 25 bases left in between. cDNA carried unique molecular identifiers, and a universal primer site was added by template switching. TCRdb used MiXCR to reprocess the 5' RACE reads, holding one entry per CDR3 protein. This table holds some 630,000 distinct CDR3 sequences, under 8.5% found once. The data stem from a study of identical twins. Findings and limits, study-wide: Donors were not followed over many years; analysis was cross-sectional. In zero-insertion analyses, partial confounding could arise from invariant MAIT and iNKT cells.

The same specimen was also included in a second study, on yellow fever vaccine responses in identical twins. That study adds: Twins reportedly had a vaccine T cell response that seemed partly convergent, partly personalized.

Material: PBMCs. The chain carries TRBV20-1 and TRBJ2-3, with D possibly TRBD2 on 6 matching bases. The receptor's source is a young woman in good health. Here the CDR3 reads CSAWEALASSLSDTQYF. Written as DNA, the CDR3 is TGCAGTGCTTGGGAGGCCCTGGCTAGCAGCCTCTCAGATACGCAGTATTTT.